The 25 T cell receptor beta chains in this list originate from one sample, sequenced in a study of blood T cell repertoires in COVID-19. Assay used: immunoSEQ multiplex PCR; TCRdb lists only in-frame clones, some missing. The sample lists hundreds of thousands of clones; approximately 86% were seen once. The sequenced material came from peripheral blood. These receptors all come from a woman aged 25 to 45 who had recovered from COVID-19.

V gene TRBV19 combines with J gene TRBJ1-5; the D gene is possibly TRBD1 (6 bases). Trimming shortened V by 4 bases and J by 3 bases, and 13 bases separated the two germline ends. The CDR3 covers 15 residues. Looked up from germline, CDR1 is LNHDA and CDR2 is SQIVND (reference sequence). The DNA for the CDR3 is TGTGCCAGTAGTACCAGGACAGCTACCAATCAGCCCCAGCATTTT. This translates into CASSTRTATNQPQHF.

J is TRBJ2-3 and V is TRBV5-4, with a tentative D call TRBD2 (6 bases). V was pared by 0 bases and J by 3 bases, with 8 bases between. In germline, CDR1 is SGHNT, CDR2 YYREEE (reference sequence). This CDR3 has 14 amino acids. The CDR3 reads CASSLAGGTDTQYF. CDR3 sequence (DNA): TGTGCCAGCAGCTTGGCTGGAGGGACAGATACGCAGTATTTT.

J is TRBJ2-3 and V is TRBV10-2; 8 positions agree with TRBD2. This CDR3 comprises 15 residues. The germline V gene has CDR1 WSHSY and CDR2 SAAADI. Germline trimming cut 5 bases from V and 6 bases from J; bases unmatched to any gene: 10. Here the CDR3 DNA reads TGCGCCAGCAGTATGGTGCGGGGGGTGGGTGATACGCAGTATTTT. Encoded protein: CASSMVRGVGDTQYF.

The V and J genes are TRBV6-5 and TRBJ1-2; D gene unclear. V lost 11 bases and J 9 bases, leaving 16 bases between the germline ends. This CDR3 spans 11 amino acids. Germline V gene sequence: CDR1 MNHEY, CDR2 SVGAGI. The CDR3 reads CAVLWGVSYTF. The CDR3 region has the DNA TGTGCCGTCCTCTGGGGAGTCAGCTACACCTTC.

This chain joins TRBV2 and TRBJ1-1; D gene ambiguous. This CDR3 is built from 13 residues. V was trimmed by 7 bases and J by 0 bases, leaving 9 bases between them. Germline CDR1 SNHLY, CDR2 FYNNEI. CDR3 protein: CASKVRLNTEAFF. The DNA for the CDR3 is TGTGCCAGCAAGGTCAGGCTGAACACTGAAGCTTTCTTT.

This rearrangement joins TRBV6-2 or TRBV6-3 to TRBJ1-5; D not resolved. This CDR3 is built from 16 residues. Trimming took off 4 bases at V and 2 bases at J, with 15 bases between the two ends. Germline V CDR1 and CDR2: MNHEY, SVGEGT. CDR3 coding DNA: TGTGCCAGCAGTTTCCCTAGGGAGAGTGGCAATCAGCCCCAGCATTTT. This encodes CASSFPRESGNQPQHF.

The chain carries TRBV11-1 and TRBJ2-3; 11 nucleotides agree with TRBD2. The germline gives CDR1 SGHAT, CDR2 FQDESV (reference sequence). Trimming cost V 4 bases and J 2 bases; bases outside gene matches: 5. The CDR3 is 16 amino acids. This CDR3 reads CASSSLAGGSTDTQYF. The CDR3 DNA reads as TGTGCCAGCAGCTCTCTAGCGGGAGGCTCCACAGATACGCAGTATTTT.

The rearrangement joins TRBV6-5 to TRBJ2-7, with 8 bases fitting TRBD2. CDR1 is MNHEY and CDR2 is SVGAGI in the germline V gene. Unmatched junction bases numbered 4, after V lost 8 bases and J lost 1 base. This CDR3 is 13 amino acids long. Written as DNA, the CDR3 is TGTGCCAGCGGCACTAGCGGTTCCTACGAGCAGTACTTC. Protein sequence: CASGTSGSYEQYF.

The chain links TRBV10-3 to TRBJ2-1; maybe TRBD2 (6 bases). Looked up from germline, CDR1 is ENHRY and CDR2 is SYGVKD. The CDR3 consists of 11 residues. The V end lost 10 bases, the J end lost 6 bases, and 10 bases lay between the germline ends. The DNA for the CDR3 is TGTGCCAGCCGGGAGAGCAATGAGCAGTTCTTC. It is translated as CASRESNEQFF.

The chain joins TRBV18 to TRBJ1-1; 7 bases are shared with TRBD1. Trimming removed 6 bases from V and 6 bases from J; junction bases left unmatched: 13. The germline CDR1 and CDR2 sequences are KGHSH and LQKENI. The CDR3 spans 15 residues. This CDR3 reads CASSLSDRMGPEAFF. CDR3 coding DNA: TGTGCCAGCTCCCTATCGGACAGGATGGGACCTGAAGCTTTCTTT.

For this clone: Other DNA sequences in the same sample also yield this CDR3. This chain uses TRBV18 with TRBJ2-7, with 7 bases identical to TRBD1. Germline CDR1 is KGHSH and CDR2 is LQKENI. V lost 3 bases and J lost 4; bases outside the gene matches: 6. This CDR3 has 14 amino acids. As DNA, the CDR3 is TGTGCCAGCTCACCCCCCGGGACAGCTTACGAGCAGTACTTC. Its protein is CASSPPGTAYEQYF. Filled out from reference TRBV18 and TRBJ2-7, the complete variable domain reads NAGVMQNPRHLVRRRGQEARLRCSPMKGHSHVYWYRQLPEEGLKFMVYLQKENIIDESGMPKERFSAEFPKEGPSILRIQQVVRGDSAAYFCASSPPGTAYEQYFGPGTRLTVT.

The genes are TRBV6-1 and TRBJ2-2; D gene uncertain. V lost 2 bases, J lost 0 bases, and 10 bases lay in between. Per germline, CDR1 MNHNS and CDR2 SASEGT. The CDR3 covers 16 residues. CDR3 in amino acids: CASSEYTLANTGELFF. The CDR3 DNA reads as TGTGCCAGCAGTGAATACACCCTAGCGAACACCGGGGAGCTGTTTTTT.

The chain joins TRBV29-1 to TRBJ1-1; TRBD1 matches at 8 bases. This CDR3 comprises 14 residues. J was trimmed by 3 bases and V by 5 bases; bases with no gene match: 8. The V gene's germline CDR1 is SQVTM and CDR2 ANQGSEA. CDR3 nucleotide sequence: TGCAGCGTTACCCAGACAGGGGCGCACACTGAAGCTTTCTTT. Translation: CSVTQTGAHTEAFF.

This clone was detected a few times. The chain links TRBV30 to TRBJ2-7, with 9 bases fitting TRBD1. The CDR3 runs 13 residues. With 0 bases clipped from V and 6 bases from J, the junction kept 3 bases outside the gene matches. Germline V gene lookup returns CDR1 GTSNPN and CDR2 SVGIG (reference sequence). This CDR3 is CAWSVSTGGEQYF. For the CDR3, the DNA is TGTGCCTGGAGTGTCTCGACAGGGGGCGAGCAGTACTTC.

This clone appeared a single time. J is TRBJ1-2 and V is TRBV2, with D uncertain. This CDR3 contains 15 residues. V lost 4 bases and J 4 bases, leaving 16 bases between the germline ends. Germline CDR1 and CDR2: SNHLY and FYNNEI. The CDR3 sequence: CASSVIVSGSYGYTF. The CDR3 DNA follows: TGTGCCAGCAGTGTTATAGTTTCGGGGAGCTATGGCTACACCTTC.

This chain connects TRBV2 to TRBJ2-1; D unclear. The germline CDR1 and CDR2 sequences are SNHLY and FYNNEI. This CDR3 is built from 17 residues. V shed 0 bases and J shed 0 bases, with 12 bases lying between them. Written as DNA, the CDR3 is TGTGCCAGCAGTGAAGCCCCGCCTCGCTACTCCTACAATGAGCAGTTCTTC. Encoded protein: CASSEAPPRYSYNEQFF.

V gene TRBV12-5 combines with J gene TRBJ1-1; D is ambiguous. Germline V lookup: CDR1 LGHNT, CDR2 FRNRAP. V lost 3 bases to trimming and J lost 1 base, with 6 bases between them. The CDR3 sequence is 13 residues long. The CDR3 reads CASGLEQNTEAFF. The CDR3 DNA reads TGTGCTAGTGGTTTAGAGCAGAACACTGAAGCTTTCTTT.

This chain connects TRBV6-6 to TRBJ1-5; 7 bases fit TRBD1. Germline CDR1 MNHNY, CDR2 SVGAGI (reference sequence). With 2 bases clipped from V and 5 bases from J, the junction kept 3 bases outside the gene matches. The length of the CDR3 is 14 residues. As DNA, the CDR3 is TGTGCCAGCAGTTACAGGGACAGAGATCAGCCCCAGCATTTT. Translation gives CASSYRDRDQPQHF.

The chain has TRBV19 and TRBJ1-2; D remains ambiguous. The CDR3 sequence is 15 residues long. V was clipped by 4 bases and J by 8 bases, with 20 bases between them. Germline V lookup: CDR1 LNHDA, CDR2 SQIVND (reference sequence). The CDR3: CASSTDTGVSRGYTF. The CDR3 nucleotides read TGTGCCAGTAGTACTGATACCGGGGTCTCACGCGGCTACACCTTC. Complete variable domain (other parts from reference TRBV19 and TRBJ1-2): DGGITQSPKYLFRKEGQNVTLSCEQNLNHDAMYWYRQDPGQGLRLIYYSQIVNDFQKGDIAEGYSVSREKKESFPLTVTSAQKNPTAFYLCASSTDTGVSRGYTFGSGTRLTVV.

This clone was detected a few times. The chain links TRBV29-1 to TRBJ1-1; D is undetermined. CDR1 and CDR2 (germline): SQVTM, ANQGSEA. The V end lost 4 bases, the J end lost 3 bases, and 9 bases lay between the germline ends. This CDR3 is 12 amino acids long. CDR3 region: CSVARVDTEAFF. The DNA for the CDR3 is TGCAGCGTTGCGAGGGTCGACACTGAAGCTTTCTTT.

The chain uses TRBV6-5 and TRBJ2-4; D not resolved. This CDR3 is 11 amino acids long. Germline V gene sequence: CDR1 MNHEY, CDR2 SVGAGI. V was trimmed by 3 bases and J by 8 bases, leaving 5 bases between them. The CDR3 DNA reads as TGTGCCAGCAGTTATAATGACATTCAGTACTTC. This codes for CASSYNDIQYF.

The V call is TRBV5-1, the J call TRBJ2-2; a weak D match, TRBD1 (6 bases). This CDR3 is 15 amino acids long. Trimming pared 0 bases from V and 5 bases from J, leaving 11 bases between. The germline V gene has CDR1 SGHRS and CDR2 YFSETQ. CDR3 sequence (DNA): TGCGCCAGCAGCTTGGGAGGGACACCTACCGGGGAGCTGTTTTTT. It encodes CASSLGGTPTGELFF.

The chain recombines TRBV6-6 with TRBJ2-3, with D maybe TRBD2 (7 bases). This CDR3 spans 11 amino acids. The germline V gene has CDR1 MNHNY and CDR2 SVGAGI (reference sequence). Trimming cost V 8 bases and J 6 bases, with 9 bases left between them. In DNA, the CDR3 is TGTGCCAGCGGGGGGGCGGATACGCAGTATTTT. Its translation is CASGGADTQYF.

The sample holds a few counts of this clone. The CDR3 spells CASSQEASSYNSPLHF. CDR3 nucleotides: TGTGCCAGCAGCCAAGAAGCGAGCTCCTATAATTCACCCCTCCACTTT. The rearrangement joins TRBV4-2 to TRBJ1-6; D uncertain. The CDR3 covers 16 residues. V gave up 0 bases and J gave up 0 bases, with 6 bases separating them. Germline values: CDR1 LGHNA, CDR2 YNFKEQ.

The gene calls are TRBV10-3 and TRBJ2-1; TRBD2 matches at 12 bases. CDR3 size: 15 residues. V shed 6 bases, J shed 0 bases, and the junction held 0 bases outside the gene matches. CDR1 is ENHRY, CDR2 SYGVKD, per germline. CDR3 DNA sequence: TGTGCCATCAGGACTAGCGGGAGCTCCTACAATGAGCAGTTCTTC. Amino acid sequence: CAIRTSGSSYNEQFF.